Listed below are T cell receptor beta chains from one sample, sequenced in a study of blood T cell repertoires in COVID-19. Data came from immunoSEQ multiplex PCR; TCRdb stores just in-frame clones and leaves some out. This table has some 250,000 clones, approximately 81% appearing once. Sequenced sample: peripheral blood. The receptors come from a man in his 60s with acute or convalescent COVID-19. Both conserved end residues are part of each CDR3. The D gene is left open where the match is weak. Clone size is stated in some rows and not others, as once, few, many or a class when expanded.

abundance: .; d_gene: .; v_gene: TRBV11-3; j_gene: TRBJ2-7; CDR3nt: TGTGCCAGCAGCTTGGACAGCTCCTACGAGCAGTACTTC; CDR3aa: CASSLDSSYEQYF
abundance: .; d_gene: .; v_gene: TRBV9; j_gene: TRBJ2-6; CDR3nt: TGTGCCAGCAGCGTATTCAGGGGTTCCGGCTCTGGGGCCAACGTCCTGACTTTC; CDR3aa: CASSVFRGSGSGANVLTF
abundance: .; d_gene: TRBD2; v_gene: TRBV10-3; j_gene: TRBJ2-3; CDR3nt: TGTGCCACCCGGACTAGCGGGGGGCACACAGATACGCAGTATTTT; CDR3aa: CATRTSGGHTDTQYF
abundance: .; d_gene: .; v_gene: TRBV19; j_gene: TRBJ2-1; CDR3nt: TGTGCCAGTACCAATTTGGGGCAAAGTATGGAGCAGTTCTTC; CDR3aa: CASTNLGQSMEQFF
abundance: .; d_gene: .; v_gene: TRBV6-2/TRBV6-3; j_gene: TRBJ2-7; CDR3nt: TGTGCCAGCAGTGGCGACAGCTACGAGCAGTACTTC; CDR3aa: CASSGDSYEQYF
abundance: .; d_gene: TRBD2; v_gene: TRBV7-8; j_gene: TRBJ2-5; CDR3nt: TGTGCCAGCAGCCTATGGCGGGGGTATTCTGAGACCCAGTACTTC; CDR3aa: CASSLWRGYSETQYF
abundance: .; d_gene: TRBD2; v_gene: TRBV28; j_gene: TRBJ2-7; CDR3nt: TGTGCCAGCAGTGAGGGGAGGGCCTCCCAGCAGTACTTC; CDR3aa: CASSEGRASQQYF
abundance: many; d_gene: .; v_gene: TRBV23-1; j_gene: TRBJ2-2; CDR3nt: TGCGCCAGCAGTCCCTTCGGCCTGGCGGGCCCCGGGGAGCTGTTTTTT; CDR3aa: CASSPFGLAGPGELFF
abundance: .; d_gene: .; v_gene: TRBV21-1; j_gene: TRBJ1-2; CDR3nt: TGTGCCAGCAGCAAGCGCACCGGGACAGGGTTTTTCTACACCTTC; CDR3aa: CASSKRTGTGFFYTF
abundance: .; d_gene: .; v_gene: TRBV7-2; j_gene: TRBJ1-2; CDR3nt: TGTGCCAGCAGCTTAGCATCTAGTCTTAACTATGGCTACACCTTC; CDR3aa: CASSLASSLNYGYTF
abundance: .; d_gene: TRBD2; v_gene: TRBV7-3; j_gene: TRBJ2-2; CDR3nt: TGTGCCAGCAGCCCCACAGGACTAGCGGAAAACACCGGGGAGCTGTTTTTT; CDR3aa: CASSPTGLAENTGELFF
abundance: .; d_gene: .; v_gene: TRBV27; j_gene: TRBJ2-7; CDR3nt: TGTGCCAGCAGTTTCCCAGGGGCCGAGCAGTACTTC; CDR3aa: CASSFPGAEQYF
abundance: .; d_gene: TRBD2; v_gene: TRBV6-5; j_gene: TRBJ2-7; CDR3nt: TGTGCCACCAGCCGGGGCGGGAGAGTAACCGAGCAGTACTTC; CDR3aa: CATSRGGRVTEQYF
abundance: .; d_gene: TRBD1; v_gene: TRBV20-1; j_gene: TRBJ1-1; CDR3nt: TGCAGTGCTAGTATGTGGGGACAGGGAATGCTCGGGGACACTGAAGCTTTCTTT; CDR3aa: CSASMWGQGMLGDTEAFF
abundance: .; d_gene: TRBD1; v_gene: TRBV19; j_gene: TRBJ1-2; CDR3nt: TGTGCCAGTAGTATAGGACAGGGGAGGAATGGCTACACCTTC; CDR3aa: CASSIGQGRNGYTF
abundance: .; d_gene: .; v_gene: TRBV7-3; j_gene: TRBJ2-3; CDR3nt: TGTGCCAGCAGCTTAACGAACAGATTAGGAGATACGCAGTATTTT; CDR3aa: CASSLTNRLGDTQYF
abundance: .; d_gene: .; v_gene: TRBV7-9; j_gene: TRBJ2-1; CDR3nt: TGTGCCAGCAGCTTGGCAGCACATAGAGGTGAGCAGTTCTTC; CDR3aa: CASSLAAHRGEQFF
abundance: .; d_gene: TRBD2; v_gene: TRBV6-5; j_gene: TRBJ2-2; CDR3nt: TGTGCCAGCAGTTGGGGGGGGAACACCGGGGAGCTGTTTTTT; CDR3aa: CASSWGGNTGELFF